The 11 T cell receptor beta chains listed next were all sequenced from one sample in a study of vaccination and CD4 T cells after COVID-19 (dated by TCRdb to 2021 to 2024). In the paper's terms, the treatment or condition label means: approximately 10-day PBMC culture with coronavirus spike peptide pools or control peptides (ViraFEST assay). The antigens of these receptors remain unknown. The library was produced with PCR. The run used an Illumina iSeq 100. DNA from cultured CD4+ T cells underwent TCR sequencing with the Oncomine TCR Beta short-read assay at the Johns Hopkins FTIC core. The public reads were reprocessed in TCRdb via fastp at Q25 and MiXCR, keeping in-frame beta chains. Entries that share a CDR3 protein sequence are merged under the most common genes and DNA. Across this sample there are about 10,000 distinct CDR3 sequences, with around 26% seen only once. The ten biggest clones cover 20% to 30% of the sample.

Sample: cultured CD4+ T cells from blood. Receptors were obtained from a human donor with COVID-19.

This clonotype is labeled as medium-sized. The CDR3 sequence: CSARGPPQHF. The CDR3 nucleotides are TGCAGTGCTAGAGGGCCCCCCCAGCATTTT. The chain is built from TRBV20-1 and TRBJ1-5; D not resolved. Trimming left V 1 base short and J 10 bases short, with 5 bases between. The CDR3 loop spans 10 amino acids. CDR1 DFQATT and CDR2 SNEGSKA come from the germline V gene (reference sequence).

This clonotype was picked up a small number of times. This chain joins TRBV27 and TRBJ1-1; D gene ambiguous. This CDR3 spans 18 amino acids. The V end lost 3 bases, the J end lost 10 bases, and 30 bases lay between the germline ends. CDR1 and CDR2 (germline): MNHEY, SMNVEV (reference sequence). CDR3 nucleotides: TGTGCCAGCAGTTTTTCCCCCTTAATGCCCGGACCGAAAGGGAGAGCTTTCTTT. It encodes CASSFSPLMPGPKGRAFF.

The chain has TRBV20-1 and TRBJ2-5; tentatively, D is TRBD2 (6 bases). The V end lost 2 bases, the J end lost 3 bases, and 13 bases lay between the germline ends. The CDR3 is 14 amino acids. Germline CDR1 reads DFQATT; CDR2 reads SNEGSKA (reference sequence). Here the CDR3 reads CSARLAGRKETQYF. CDR3 nucleotide sequence: TGCAGTGCTAGACTGGCAGGGAGGAAAGAGACCCAGTACTTC.

The CDR3 coding sequence is TGTGCCAGCAGCTTAGCGAGTGGAACAGATACGCAGTATTTT. It is translated as CASSLASGTDTQYF. The chain combines TRBV7-9 with TRBJ2-3; D remains ambiguous. V lost 0 bases, J lost 3 bases, and 7 bases lay in between. Per germline, CDR1 SEHNR and CDR2 FQNEAQ (reference sequence). This CDR3 is 14 amino acids long.

The V and J genes are TRBV5-8 and TRBJ1-2; TRBD1 matches 8 bases. In germline, CDR1 is SGHTS, CDR2 YDEGEE. V lost 1 base and J lost 5; bases outside the gene matches: 7. The CDR3 is 15 residues long. The CDR3 here is CASSLLPGGAYGYTF. As DNA, the CDR3 is TGTGCCAGCAGCTTGCTCCCAGGGGGCGCTTATGGCTACACCTTC.

This clonotype is termed medium-sized. The rearrangement links TRBV14 to TRBJ2-5; D uncertain. V lost 3 bases, J lost 7 bases, and 6 bases lay in between. This CDR3 contains 11 residues. Germline assignment: CDR1 SGHDN and CDR2 FVKESK. This chain's CDR3 is CASSQGWTQYF. The CDR3 bases are TGTGCCAGCAGCCAGGGATGGACCCAGTACTTC.

The sample holds a few counts of this clonotype. The genes are TRBV20-1 and TRBJ2-3, with 7 bases matching TRBD2. Trimming cost V 2 bases and J 2 bases; bases outside gene matches: 4. CDR3 length: 14 amino acids. Germline-derived CDR1 and CDR2 are DFQATT and SNEGSKA (reference sequence). Written as DNA, the CDR3 is TGCAGTGCTAGACGGCGGGAGCCCACAGATACGCAGTATTTT. Protein product: CSARRREPTDTQYF.

The V call is TRBV24-1, the J call TRBJ2-2; D is unclear. Trimming cost V 3 bases and J 0 bases, with 4 bases left between them. The CDR3 covers 14 residues. CDR1 and CDR2 (germline): KGHDR, SFDVKD. The DNA for the CDR3 is TGTGCCACCAGTGATCCTACGAACACCGGGGAGCTGTTTTTT. Translation gives CATSDPTNTGELFF.

The chain employs TRBV12-3 or TRBV12-4 and TRBJ2-1; D is undetermined. The CDR3 sequence is 13 residues long. With 3 bases removed from V and 2 bases from J, the gap between germline ends came to 5 bases. The CDR3 spells CASSFYPYNEQFF. The CDR3 DNA reads as TGTGCCAGCAGTTTTTACCCCTACAATGAGCAGTTCTTC.

This clonotype has only a few counts. Here the CDR3 reads CASSQAGAAKNIQYF. CDR3 coding DNA: TGTGCCAGCAGCCAAGCAGGCGCGGCCAAAAACATTCAGTACTTC. The rearrangement uses TRBV14 and TRBJ2-4; D not resolved. The length of the CDR3 is 15 residues. CDR1 and CDR2 (germline): SGHDN, FVKESK. With 1 base removed from V and 1 base from J, the gap between germline ends came to 8 bases.

This clonotype was counted a few times. The J gene is TRBJ1-2, the V gene TRBV7-9; D is possibly TRBD1 (5 bases). V was cut by 0 bases and J by 5 bases, with 16 bases left in between. Germline values: CDR1 SEHNR, CDR2 FQNEAQ (reference sequence). The CDR3 contains 16 residues. The chain's CDR3 is CASSLAVGGITYGYTF. CDR3 in DNA: TGTGCCAGCAGCTTAGCGGTCGGGGGAATTACTTATGGCTACACCTTC. The variable domain in full, with the rest retrieved from reference TRBV7-9 and TRBJ1-2, is DTGVSQNPRHKITKRGQNVTFRCDPISEHNRLYWYRQTLGQGPEFLTYFQNEAQLEKSRLLSDRFSAERPKGSFSTLEIQRTEQGDSAMYLCASSLAVGGITYGYTFGSGTRLTVV.